This T cell receptor beta chain was identified in a study of STAT5B mutations in CD4+ large granular lymphocyte leukemia. The CDR3 spans 13 residues. The germline gives CDR1 SGHRS, CDR2 YFSETQ. V was shortened by 4 bases and J by 5 bases, with 12 bases between the two germline ends. Repertoires were generated with immunoSEQ multiplex PCR, while TCRdb's copy carries only in-frame clones and drops some. In the table there are approximately 52,000 clones, under 80% of which are singletons. The chain employs TRBV5-1 and TRBJ2-5, with D possibly TRBD1 on 6 matching bases. The specimen sequenced was CD4+ T cells from blood buffy coats. The receptor was derived from a human donor in good health. The CDR3 region has the DNA TGCGCCAGCAGCACCGGACAGCGGGAGACCCAGTACTTC. This encodes CASSTGQRETQYF.